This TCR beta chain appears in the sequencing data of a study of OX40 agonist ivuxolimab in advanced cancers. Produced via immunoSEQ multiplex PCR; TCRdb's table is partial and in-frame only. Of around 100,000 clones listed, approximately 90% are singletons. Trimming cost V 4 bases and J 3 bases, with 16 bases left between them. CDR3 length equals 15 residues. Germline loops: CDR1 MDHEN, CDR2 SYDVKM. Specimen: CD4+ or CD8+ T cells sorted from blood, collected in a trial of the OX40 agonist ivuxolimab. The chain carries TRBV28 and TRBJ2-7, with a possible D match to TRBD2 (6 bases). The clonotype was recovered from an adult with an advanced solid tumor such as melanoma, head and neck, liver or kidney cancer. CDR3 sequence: CASSSHGGVYYEQYF. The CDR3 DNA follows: TGTGCCAGCAGTTCCCACGGGGGAGTGTACTACGAGCAGTACTTC.